This T cell receptor (beta chain) was observed in a study of early T cells in non-severe SARS-CoV-2 infection. Looking at the study overall: Unpaired chains resulted from sequencing bulk RNA of unsorted whole blood.

Germline lookup yields CDR1 SEHNR and CDR2 FQNEAQ (reference sequence). The CDR3 totals 15 residues. V dropped 2 bases and J dropped 4 bases, with 15 bases sitting between them. The protocol attached unique molecular identifiers to individual cDNA molecules. TCRdb used MiXCR to reprocess the 5' RACE reads, holding one entry per CDR3 protein. The sample yields about 80,000 distinct CDR3 sequences, about 14% seen once. The gene calls are TRBV7-9 and TRBJ2-7; D is unresolved. The sequenced sample was whole blood. This sequence was found in an adult who was a healthcare worker with PCR-confirmed SARS-CoV-2 infection or an uninfected control (not recorded which). CDR3 coding DNA: TGTGCCAGCAGCTTATCAGGCGGTCTGGAATACGAGCAGTACTTC. It is translated as CASSLSGGLEYEQYF.